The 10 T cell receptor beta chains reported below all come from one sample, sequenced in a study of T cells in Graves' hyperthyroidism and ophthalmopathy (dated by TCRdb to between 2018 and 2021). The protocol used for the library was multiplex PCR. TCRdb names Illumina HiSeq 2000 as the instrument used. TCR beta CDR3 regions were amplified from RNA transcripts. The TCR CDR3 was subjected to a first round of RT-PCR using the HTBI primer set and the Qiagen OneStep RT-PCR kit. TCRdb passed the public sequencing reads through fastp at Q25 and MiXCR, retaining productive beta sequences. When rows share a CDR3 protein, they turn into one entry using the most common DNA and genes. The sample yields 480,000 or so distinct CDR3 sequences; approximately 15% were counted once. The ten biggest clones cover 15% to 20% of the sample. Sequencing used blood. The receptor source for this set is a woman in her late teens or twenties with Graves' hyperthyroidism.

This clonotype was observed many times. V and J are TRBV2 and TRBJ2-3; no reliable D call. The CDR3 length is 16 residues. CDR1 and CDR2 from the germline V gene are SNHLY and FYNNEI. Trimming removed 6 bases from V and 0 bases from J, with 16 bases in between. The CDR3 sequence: CASSDPGQTSTDTQYF. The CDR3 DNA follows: TGTGCCAGCAGCGACCCGGGCCAGACTAGCACAGATACGCAGTATTTT.

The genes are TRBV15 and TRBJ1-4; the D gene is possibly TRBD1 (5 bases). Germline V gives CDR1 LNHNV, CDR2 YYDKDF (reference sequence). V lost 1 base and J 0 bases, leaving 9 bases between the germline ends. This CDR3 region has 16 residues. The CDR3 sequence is CATSRGGGATNEKLFF. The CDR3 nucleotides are TGTGCCACCAGCAGAGGCGGGGGGGCAACTAATGAAAAACTGTTTTTT.

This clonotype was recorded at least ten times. The CDR3 DNA is TGTGCCAGCAGCCCACTTGGACAGGGGTTCTACGAGCAGTACTTC. Its protein product is CASSPLGQGFYEQYF. The genes are TRBV11-2 and TRBJ2-7; 9 bases map to TRBD1. V lost 5 bases and J lost 3; bases outside the gene matches: 8. The CDR3 covers 15 residues. Per the germline V gene, CDR1 is SGHAT and CDR2 is FQNNGV.

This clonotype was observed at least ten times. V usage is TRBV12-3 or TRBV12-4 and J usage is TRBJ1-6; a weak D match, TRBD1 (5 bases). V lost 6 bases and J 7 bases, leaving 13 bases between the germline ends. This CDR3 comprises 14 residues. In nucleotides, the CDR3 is TGTGCCAGCAGGTGGACATATGGCAATTCACCCCTCCACTTT. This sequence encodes CASRWTYGNSPLHF.

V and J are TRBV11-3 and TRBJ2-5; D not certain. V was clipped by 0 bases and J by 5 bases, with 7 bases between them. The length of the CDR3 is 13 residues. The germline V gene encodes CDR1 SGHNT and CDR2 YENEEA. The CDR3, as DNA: TGTGCCAGCAGCTTAGATTCCGGGGAGACCCAGTACTTC. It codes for CASSLDSGETQYF. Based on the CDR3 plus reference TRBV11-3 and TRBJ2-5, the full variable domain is EAGVVQSPRYKIIEKKQPVAFWCNPISGHNTLYWYLQNLGQGPELLIRYENEEAVDDSQLPKDRFSAERLKGVDSTLKIQPAELGDSAVYLCASSLDSGETQYFGPGTRLLVL.

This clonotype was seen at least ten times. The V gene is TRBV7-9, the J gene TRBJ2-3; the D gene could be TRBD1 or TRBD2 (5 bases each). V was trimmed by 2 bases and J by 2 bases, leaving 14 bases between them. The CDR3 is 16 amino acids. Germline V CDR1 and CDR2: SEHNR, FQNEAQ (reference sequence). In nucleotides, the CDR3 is TGTGCCAGCAGCTTACTTGGGGCGGGTCACACAGATACGCAGTATTTT. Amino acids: CASSLLGAGHTDTQYF.

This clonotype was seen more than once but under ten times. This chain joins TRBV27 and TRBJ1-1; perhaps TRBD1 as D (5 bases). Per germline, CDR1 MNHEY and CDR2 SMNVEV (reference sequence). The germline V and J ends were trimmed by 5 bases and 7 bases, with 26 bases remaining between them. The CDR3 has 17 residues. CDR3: CASSHRPGRFLHSEAFF. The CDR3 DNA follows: TGTGCCAGCAGTCACCGGCCAGGGCGGTTTTTGCATAGTGAAGCTTTCTTT.

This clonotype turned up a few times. The CDR3 loop is CATSRDNEIHYGYTF. CDR3 sequence (DNA): TGTGCCACCAGCAGAGATAACGAGATCCACTATGGCTACACCTTC. The chain employs TRBV15 and TRBJ1-2; D remains unclear. Germline loops: CDR1 LNHNV, CDR2 YYDKDF (reference sequence). V was clipped by 0 bases and J by 3 bases, with 11 bases between them. The CDR3 is 15 amino acids. The full variable domain, its missing parts supplied by reference TRBV15 and TRBJ1-2, is DAMVIQNPRYQVTQFGKPVTLSCSQTLNHNVMYWYQQKSSQAPKLLFHYYDKDFNNEADTPDNFQSRRPNTSFCFLDIRSPGLGDTAMYLCATSRDNEIHYGYTFGSGTRLTVV.

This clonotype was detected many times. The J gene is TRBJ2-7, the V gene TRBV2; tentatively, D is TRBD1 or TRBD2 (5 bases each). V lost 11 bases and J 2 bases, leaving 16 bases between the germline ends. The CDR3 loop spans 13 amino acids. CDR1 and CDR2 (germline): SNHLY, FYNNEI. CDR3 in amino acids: CASQGDGPYEQYF. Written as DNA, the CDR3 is TGTGCCTCCCAAGGGGACGGCCCCTACGAGCAGTACTTC.

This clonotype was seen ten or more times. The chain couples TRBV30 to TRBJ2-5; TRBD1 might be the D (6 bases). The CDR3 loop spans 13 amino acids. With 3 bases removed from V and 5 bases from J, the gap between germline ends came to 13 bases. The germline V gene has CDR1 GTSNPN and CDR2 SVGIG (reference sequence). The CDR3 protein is CAWRVQGRETQYF. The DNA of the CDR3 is TGTGCCTGGAGAGTACAGGGTAGGGAGACCCAGTACTTC.